This T cell receptor beta chain was profiled in a study of cytotoxic CD8 clonotypes in ibrutinib-treated CLL. TCRdb keeps only in-frame clones here, not all; method: immunoSEQ multiplex PCR. The data contain approximately 140,000 clones, about 72% of them singletons. The CDR3 runs to 16 residues. Germline V gene lookup returns CDR1 SGHRS and CDR2 YFSETQ. V was pared by 0 bases and J by 2 bases, with 15 bases between. This clone was counted only a few times. Its antigen is still unknown. Notes on the study in general: Exceeding age-matched healthy donors, baseline clonality also tracked the counts of circulating CD8+ T cells.

This receptor was obtained from a human donor with chronic lymphocytic leukemia. This specimen was PBMCs, taken after 12 months of ibrutinib treatment. The rearrangement links TRBV5-1 to TRBJ2-7, with D unclear. Here the CDR3 reads CASSLGGFQLTYEQYF. CDR3 in DNA: TGCGCCAGCAGCTTGGGGGGTTTCCAACTTACCTACGAGCAGTACTTC.